The text below deals with one TCR beta chain. The sample is drawn from a study of control samples from healthy donors and cancer patients. Sequencing used immunoSEQ multiplex PCR; TCRdb keeps in-frame clones, though not all of them. The sample includes 130,000 or so clones, around 87% of them seen just once. Trimming took off 4 bases at V and 0 bases at J, with 13 bases between the two ends. Per germline, CDR1 SQVTM and CDR2 ANQGSEA. The CDR3 sequence is 14 residues long. The TCR originated in a man in his fifties or sixties in good health. Sequenced: blood. J is TRBJ2-7 and V is TRBV29-1; TRBD1 is a possible D gene (5 bases). The CDR3 spells CSVVKDTASYEQYF. As DNA, the CDR3 is TGCAGCGTTGTAAAGGACACCGCCTCCTACGAGCAGTACTTC.